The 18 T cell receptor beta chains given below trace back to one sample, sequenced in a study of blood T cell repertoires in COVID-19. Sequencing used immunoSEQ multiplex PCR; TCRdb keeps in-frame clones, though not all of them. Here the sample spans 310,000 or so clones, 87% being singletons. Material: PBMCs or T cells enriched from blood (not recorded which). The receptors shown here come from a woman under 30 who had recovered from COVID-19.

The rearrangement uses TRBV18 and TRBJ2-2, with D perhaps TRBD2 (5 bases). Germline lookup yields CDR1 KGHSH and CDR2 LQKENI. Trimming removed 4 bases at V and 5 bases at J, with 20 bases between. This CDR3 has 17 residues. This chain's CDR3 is CASSQESFRRETGELFF. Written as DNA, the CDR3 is TGTGCCAGCTCACAAGAGTCTTTCCGTCGGGAAACCGGGGAGCTGTTTTTT.

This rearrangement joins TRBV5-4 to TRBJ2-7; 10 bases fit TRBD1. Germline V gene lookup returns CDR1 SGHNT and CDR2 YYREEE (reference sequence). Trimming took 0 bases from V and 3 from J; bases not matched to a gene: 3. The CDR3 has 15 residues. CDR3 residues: CASSLDWTGGYEQYF. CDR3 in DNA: TGTGCCAGCAGCTTGGATTGGACAGGGGGCTACGAGCAGTACTTC. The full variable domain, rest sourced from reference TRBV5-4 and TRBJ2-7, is ETGVTQSPTHLIKTRGQQVTLRCSSQSGHNTVSWYQQALGQGPQFIFQYYREEENGRGNFPPRFSGLQFPNYSSELNVNALELDDSALYLCASSLDWTGGYEQYFGPGTRLTVT.

The CDR3 DNA follows: TGTGCCAGCTCCACAGTCCCTCTAGCGGGATACTACAATGAGCAGTTCTTC. It specifies CASSTVPLAGYYNEQFF. The rearrangement uses TRBV18 and TRBJ2-1, with 9 bases lining up with TRBD2. Germline V gene data show CDR1 as KGHSH and CDR2 as LQKENI. The CDR3 covers 17 residues. The junction had 12 bases not matched to a gene; V was cut back by 6 bases and J by 3 bases.

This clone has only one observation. The CDR3 protein is CASSSPPGSNSPLHF. Here the CDR3 DNA reads TGTGCCAGCAGCTCCCCTCCCGGGAGTAATTCACCCCTCCACTTT. The chain has TRBV7-9 and TRBJ1-6, with D uncertain. With 4 bases removed from V and 6 bases from J, the gap between germline ends came to 13 bases. The CDR3 totals 15 residues. The germline V gene encodes CDR1 SEHNR and CDR2 FQNEAQ (reference sequence).

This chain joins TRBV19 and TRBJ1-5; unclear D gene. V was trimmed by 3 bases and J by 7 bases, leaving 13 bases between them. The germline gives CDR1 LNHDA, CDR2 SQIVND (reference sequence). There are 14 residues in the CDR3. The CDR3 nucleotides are TGTGCCAGTAGTATTCACGGTTCGGGACAGCCCCAGCATTTT. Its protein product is CASSIHGSGQPQHF.

The CDR3 spells CASSLASSSYNEQFF. The CDR3 coding sequence is TGTGCCAGCAGCTTAGCTAGCAGCTCCTACAATGAGCAGTTCTTC. V and J are TRBV7-3 and TRBJ2-1, with a tentative D call TRBD2 (5 bases). Germline-derived CDR1 and CDR2 are SGHTA and FQGTGA. Trimming left V 2 bases short and J 0 bases short, with 8 bases between. The CDR3 has 15 amino acids.

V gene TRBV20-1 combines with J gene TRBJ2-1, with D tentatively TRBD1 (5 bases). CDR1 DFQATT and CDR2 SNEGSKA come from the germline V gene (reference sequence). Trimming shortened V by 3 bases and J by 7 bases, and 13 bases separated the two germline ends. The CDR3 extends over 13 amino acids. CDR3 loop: CSASANRPNEQFF. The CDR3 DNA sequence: TGCAGTGCTAGTGCGAACAGGCCAAATGAGCAGTTCTTC.

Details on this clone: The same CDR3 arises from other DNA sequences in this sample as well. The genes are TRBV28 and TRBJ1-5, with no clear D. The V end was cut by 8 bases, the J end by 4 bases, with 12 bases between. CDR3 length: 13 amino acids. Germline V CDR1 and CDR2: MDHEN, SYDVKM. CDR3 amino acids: CASSRTVNQPQHF. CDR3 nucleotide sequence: TGTGCCAGCTCGAGAACGGTGAATCAGCCCCAGCATTTT.

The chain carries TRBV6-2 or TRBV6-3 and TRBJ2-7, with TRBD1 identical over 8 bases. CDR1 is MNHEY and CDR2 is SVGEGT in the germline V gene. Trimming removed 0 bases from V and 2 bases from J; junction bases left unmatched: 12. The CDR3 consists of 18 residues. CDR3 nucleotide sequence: TGTGCCAGCAGTTACTCAATAAGGACAGGGCCCGCGGCCTACGAGCAGTACTTC. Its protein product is CASSYSIRTGPAAYEQYF.

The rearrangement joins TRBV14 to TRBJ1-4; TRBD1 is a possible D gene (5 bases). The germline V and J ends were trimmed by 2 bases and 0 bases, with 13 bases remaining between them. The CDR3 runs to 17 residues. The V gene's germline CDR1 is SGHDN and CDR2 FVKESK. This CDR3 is CASSQRQGRATNEKLFF. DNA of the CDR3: TGTGCCAGCAGCCAAAGGCAGGGAAGGGCAACTAATGAAAAACTGTTTTTT. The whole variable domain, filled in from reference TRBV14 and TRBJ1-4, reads EAGVTQFPSHSVIEKGQTVTLRCDPISGHDNLYWYRRVMGKEIKFLLHFVKESKQDESGMPNNRFLAERTGGTYSTLKVQPAELEDSGVYFCASSQRQGRATNEKLFFGSGTQLSVL.

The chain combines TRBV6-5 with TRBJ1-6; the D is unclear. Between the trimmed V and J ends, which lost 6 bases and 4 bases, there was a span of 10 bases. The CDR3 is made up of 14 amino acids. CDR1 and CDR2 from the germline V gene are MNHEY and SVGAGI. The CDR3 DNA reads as TGTGCCAGCAGCCCCGACATGTATAATTCACCCCTCCACTTT. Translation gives CASSPDMYNSPLHF.

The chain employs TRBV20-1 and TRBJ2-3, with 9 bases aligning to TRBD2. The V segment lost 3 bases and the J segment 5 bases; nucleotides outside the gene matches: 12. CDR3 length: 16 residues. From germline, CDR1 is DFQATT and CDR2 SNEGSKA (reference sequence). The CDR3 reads CSASKVAGGPQDTQYF. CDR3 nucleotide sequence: TGCAGTGCTAGTAAAGTTGCGGGAGGGCCCCAAGATACGCAGTATTTT.

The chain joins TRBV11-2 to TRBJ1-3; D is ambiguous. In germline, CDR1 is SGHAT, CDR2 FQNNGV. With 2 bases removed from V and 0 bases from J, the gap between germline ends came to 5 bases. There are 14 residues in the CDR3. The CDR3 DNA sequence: TGTGCCAGCAGCTTACTGGCCTCTGGAAACACCATATATTTT. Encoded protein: CASSLLASGNTIYF. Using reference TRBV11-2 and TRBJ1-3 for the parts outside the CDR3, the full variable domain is EAGVAQSPRYKIIEKRQSVAFWCNPISGHATLYWYQQILGQGPKLLIQFQNNGVVDDSQLPKDRFSAERLKGVDSTLKIQPAKLEDSAVYLCASSLLASGNTIYFGEGSWLTVV.

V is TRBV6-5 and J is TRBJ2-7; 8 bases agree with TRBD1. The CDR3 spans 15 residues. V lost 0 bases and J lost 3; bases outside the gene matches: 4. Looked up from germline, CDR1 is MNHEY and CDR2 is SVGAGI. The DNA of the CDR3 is TGTGCCAGCAGTTACTCCGGACAGGGCTTCTACGAGCAGTACTTC. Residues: CASSYSGQGFYEQYF.

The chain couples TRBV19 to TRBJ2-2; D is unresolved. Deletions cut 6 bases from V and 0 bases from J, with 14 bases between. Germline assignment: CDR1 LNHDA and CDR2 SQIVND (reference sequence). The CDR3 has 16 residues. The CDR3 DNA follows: TGTGCCAGTAGCCCCCTCGCGGCCGCGAACACCGGGGAGCTGTTTTTT. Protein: CASSPLAAANTGELFF.

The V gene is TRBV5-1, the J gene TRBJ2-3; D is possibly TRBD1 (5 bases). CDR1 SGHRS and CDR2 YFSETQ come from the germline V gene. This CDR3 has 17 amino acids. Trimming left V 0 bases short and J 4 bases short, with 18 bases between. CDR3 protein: CASSLGRALDRADTQYF. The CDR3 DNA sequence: TGCGCCAGCAGCTTGGGCAGGGCCTTGGATCGTGCAGATACGCAGTATTTT.

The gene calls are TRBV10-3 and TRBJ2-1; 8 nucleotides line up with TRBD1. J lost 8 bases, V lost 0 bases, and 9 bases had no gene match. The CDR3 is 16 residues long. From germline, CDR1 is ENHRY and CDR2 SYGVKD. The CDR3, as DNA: TGTGCCATCAGTGAGTCGATGGGGACAGGTTTGGATGAGCAGTTCTTC. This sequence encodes CAISESMGTGLDEQFF.

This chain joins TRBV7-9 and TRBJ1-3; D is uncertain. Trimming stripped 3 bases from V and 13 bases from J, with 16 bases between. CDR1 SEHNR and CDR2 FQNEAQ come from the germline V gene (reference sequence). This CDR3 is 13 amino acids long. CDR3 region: CASSFGYDSEIYF. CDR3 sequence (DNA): TGTGCCAGCAGCTTTGGATACGACTCCGAGATATATTTT.